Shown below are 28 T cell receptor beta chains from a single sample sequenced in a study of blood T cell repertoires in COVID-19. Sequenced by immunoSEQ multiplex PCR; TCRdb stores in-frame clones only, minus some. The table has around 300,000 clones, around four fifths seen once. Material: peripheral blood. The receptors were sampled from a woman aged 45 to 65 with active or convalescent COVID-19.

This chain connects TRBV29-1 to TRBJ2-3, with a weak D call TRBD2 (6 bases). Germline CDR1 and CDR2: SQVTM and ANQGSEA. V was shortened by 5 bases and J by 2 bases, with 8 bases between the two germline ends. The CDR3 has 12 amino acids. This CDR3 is CSVWDFTDTQYF. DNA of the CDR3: TGCAGCGTTTGGGACTTCACAGATACGCAGTATTTT.

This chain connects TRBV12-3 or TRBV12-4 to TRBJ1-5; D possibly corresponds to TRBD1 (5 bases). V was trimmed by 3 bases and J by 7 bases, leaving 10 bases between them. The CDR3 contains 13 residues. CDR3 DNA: TGTGCCAGCAGTTTGAGGGGAGGCCAGCCCCAGCATTTT. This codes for CASSLRGGQPQHF.

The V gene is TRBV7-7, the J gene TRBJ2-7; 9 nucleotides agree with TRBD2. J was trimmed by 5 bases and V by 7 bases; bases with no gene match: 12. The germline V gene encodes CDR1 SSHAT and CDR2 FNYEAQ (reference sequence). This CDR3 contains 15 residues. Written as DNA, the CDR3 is TGTGCCAGCACCCGGCGGGAGGGCCGTGAAGACGAGCAGTACTTC. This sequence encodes CASTRREGREDEQYF.

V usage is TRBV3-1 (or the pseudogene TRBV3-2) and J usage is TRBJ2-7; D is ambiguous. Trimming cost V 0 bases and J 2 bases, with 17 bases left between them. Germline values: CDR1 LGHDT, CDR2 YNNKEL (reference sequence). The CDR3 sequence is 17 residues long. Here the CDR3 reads CASSQDHGETRPYEQYF. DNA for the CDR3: TGTGCCAGCAGCCAAGATCACGGTGAGACGCGGCCCTACGAGCAGTACTTC.

CDR3 region: CASSLTGKNTGELFF. The CDR3 nucleotides read TGTGCCAGCAGCCTGACAGGGAAGAACACCGGGGAGCTGTTTTTT. The rearrangement links TRBV2 to TRBJ2-2; 7 bases align to TRBD1. The CDR3 extends over 15 amino acids. With V trimmed by 6 bases and J by 1 base, 5 bases remained unmatched. CDR1 and CDR2 from the germline V gene are SNHLY and FYNNEI. Supplemented by reference TRBV2 and TRBJ2-2, the full variable domain reads EPEVTQTPSHQVTQMGQEVILRCVPISNHLYFYWYRQILGQKVEFLVSFYNNEISEKSEIFDDQFSVERPDGSNFTLKIRSTKLEDSAMYFCASSLTGKNTGELFFGEGSRLTVL.

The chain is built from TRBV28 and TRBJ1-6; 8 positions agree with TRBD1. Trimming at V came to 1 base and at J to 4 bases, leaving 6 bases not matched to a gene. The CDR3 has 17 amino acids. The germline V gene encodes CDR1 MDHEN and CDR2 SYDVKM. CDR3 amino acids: CASSLFHRGKYNSPLHF. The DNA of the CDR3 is TGTGCCAGCAGTTTATTTCACAGGGGGAAATATAATTCACCCCTCCACTTT.

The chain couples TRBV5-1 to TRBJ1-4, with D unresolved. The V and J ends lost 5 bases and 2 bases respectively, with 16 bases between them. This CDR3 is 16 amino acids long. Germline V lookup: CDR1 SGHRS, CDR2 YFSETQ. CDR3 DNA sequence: TGCGCCAGCAGAGGGAACAGCGGTAGCACTAATGAAAAACTGTTTTTT. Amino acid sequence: CASRGNSGSTNEKLFF.

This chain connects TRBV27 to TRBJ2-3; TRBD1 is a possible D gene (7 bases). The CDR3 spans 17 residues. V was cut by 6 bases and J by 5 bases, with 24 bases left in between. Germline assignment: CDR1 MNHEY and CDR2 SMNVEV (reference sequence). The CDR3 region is CASRGYRGGMNGDTQYF. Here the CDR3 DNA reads TGTGCCAGCAGGGGATACAGGGGAGGAATGAACGGAGATACGCAGTATTTT.

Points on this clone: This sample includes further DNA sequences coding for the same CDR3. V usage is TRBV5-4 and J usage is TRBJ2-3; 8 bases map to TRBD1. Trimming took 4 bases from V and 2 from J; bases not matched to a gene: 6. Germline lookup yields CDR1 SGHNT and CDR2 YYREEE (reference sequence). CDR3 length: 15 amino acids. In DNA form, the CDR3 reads TGTGCCAGCAGCCTCGACAGGGGAAACACAGATACGCAGTATTTT. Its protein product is CASSLDRGNTDTQYF.

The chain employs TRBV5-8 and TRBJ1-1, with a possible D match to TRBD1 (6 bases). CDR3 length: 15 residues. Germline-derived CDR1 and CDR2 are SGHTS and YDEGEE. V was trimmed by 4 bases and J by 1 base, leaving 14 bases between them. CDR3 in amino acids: CASSTRQAKNTEAFF. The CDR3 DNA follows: TGTGCCAGCAGCACCCGACAGGCCAAGAACACTGAAGCTTTCTTT.

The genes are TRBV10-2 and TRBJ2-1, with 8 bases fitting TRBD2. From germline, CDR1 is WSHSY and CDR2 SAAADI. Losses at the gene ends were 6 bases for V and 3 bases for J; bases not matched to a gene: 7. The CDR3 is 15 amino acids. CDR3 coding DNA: TGCGCCAGCAGCTCTGGACTAGCTCGCTACAATGAGCAGTTCTTC. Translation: CASSSGLARYNEQFF.

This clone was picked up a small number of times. As DNA, the CDR3 is TGTGCCAGCAGTCCCTGGGCAGGCAGATCTAGCACAGATACGCAGTATTTT. Translating gives CASSPWAGRSSTDTQYF. This chain uses TRBV28 with TRBJ2-3; D unclear. V lost 5 bases to trimming and J lost 0 bases, with 18 bases between them. Germline V gene lookup returns CDR1 MDHEN and CDR2 SYDVKM. The CDR3 extends over 17 amino acids.

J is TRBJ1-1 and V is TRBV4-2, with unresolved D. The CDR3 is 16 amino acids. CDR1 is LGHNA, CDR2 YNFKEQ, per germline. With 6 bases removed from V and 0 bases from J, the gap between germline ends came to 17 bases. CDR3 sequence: CASSRITGELNTEAFF. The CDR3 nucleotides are TGTGCCAGCAGTCGGATTACTGGGGAGCTGAACACTGAAGCTTTCTTT.

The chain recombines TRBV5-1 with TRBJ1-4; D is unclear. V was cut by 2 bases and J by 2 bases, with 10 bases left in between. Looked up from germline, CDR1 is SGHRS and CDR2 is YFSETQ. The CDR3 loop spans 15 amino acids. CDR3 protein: CASSFQWETNEKLFF. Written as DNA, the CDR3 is TGCGCCAGCAGCTTTCAATGGGAGACTAATGAAAAACTGTTTTTT. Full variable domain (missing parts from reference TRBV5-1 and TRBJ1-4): KAGVTQTPRYLIKTRGQQVTLSCSPISGHRSVSWYQQTPGQGLQFLFEYFSETQRNKGNFPGRFSGRQFSNSRSEMNVSTLELGDSALYLCASSFQWETNEKLFFGSGTQLSVL.

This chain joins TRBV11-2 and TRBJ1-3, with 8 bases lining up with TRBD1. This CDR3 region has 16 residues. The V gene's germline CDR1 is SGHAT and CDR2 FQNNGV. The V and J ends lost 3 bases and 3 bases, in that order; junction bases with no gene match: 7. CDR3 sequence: CASSFLDRGYGNTIYF. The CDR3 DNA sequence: TGTGCCAGCAGCTTTCTTGACAGGGGCTATGGAAACACCATATATTTT.

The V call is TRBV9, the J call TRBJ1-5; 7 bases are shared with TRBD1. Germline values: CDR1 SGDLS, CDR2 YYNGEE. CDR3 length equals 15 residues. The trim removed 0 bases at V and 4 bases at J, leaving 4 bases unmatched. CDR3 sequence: CASSVGGGRNQPQHF. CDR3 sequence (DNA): TGTGCCAGCAGCGTAGGAGGGGGCCGAAATCAGCCCCAGCATTTT.

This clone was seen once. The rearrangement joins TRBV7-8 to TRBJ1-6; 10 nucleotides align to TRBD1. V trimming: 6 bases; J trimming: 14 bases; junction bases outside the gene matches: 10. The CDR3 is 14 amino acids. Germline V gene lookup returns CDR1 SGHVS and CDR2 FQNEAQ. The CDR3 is CASSGDRGPSTLHF. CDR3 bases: TGTGCCAGCAGTGGGGACAGGGGTCCGTCCACCCTCCACTTT.

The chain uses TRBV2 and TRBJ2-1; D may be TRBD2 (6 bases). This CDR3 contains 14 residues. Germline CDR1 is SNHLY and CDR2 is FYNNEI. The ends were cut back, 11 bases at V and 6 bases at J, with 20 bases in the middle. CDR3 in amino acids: CAGSGTGVPNEQFF. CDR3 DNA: TGTGCCGGTTCCGGGACGGGGGTTCCCAATGAGCAGTTCTTC.

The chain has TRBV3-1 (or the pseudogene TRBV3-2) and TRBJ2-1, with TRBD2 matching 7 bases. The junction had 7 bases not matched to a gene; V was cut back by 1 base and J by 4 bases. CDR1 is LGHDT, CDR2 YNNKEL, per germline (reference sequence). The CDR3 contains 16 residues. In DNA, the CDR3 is TGTGCCAGCAGCCAAGCCGGGACTACCGCATACAATGAGCAGTTCTTC. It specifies CASSQAGTTAYNEQFF.

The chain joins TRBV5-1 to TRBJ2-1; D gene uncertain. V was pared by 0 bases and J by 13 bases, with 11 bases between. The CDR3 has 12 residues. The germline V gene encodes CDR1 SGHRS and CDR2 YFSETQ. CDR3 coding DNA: TGCGCCAGCAGCTTGGAGTCTAATCATCAGTTCTTC. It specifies CASSLESNHQFF.

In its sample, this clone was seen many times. The CDR3 nucleotides read TGTGCCAGTAGCGCCATCCCCGGGACAGGGACAACTAATGAAAAACTGTTTTTT. Encoded protein: CASSAIPGTGTTNEKLFF. This chain uses TRBV19 with TRBJ1-4; 9 bases map to TRBD1. The CDR3 is 18 residues long. Trimming at V came to 6 bases and at J to 0 bases, leaving 11 bases not matched to a gene. Germline V gene sequence: CDR1 LNHDA, CDR2 SQIVND (reference sequence).

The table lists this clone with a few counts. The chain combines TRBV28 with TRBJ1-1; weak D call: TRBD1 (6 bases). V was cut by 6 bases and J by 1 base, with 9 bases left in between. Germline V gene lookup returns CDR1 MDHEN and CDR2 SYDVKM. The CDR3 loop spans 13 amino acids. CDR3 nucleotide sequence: TGTGCCAGCAGCGGGGGGGCGAACACTGAAGCTTTCTTT. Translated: CASSGGANTEAFF.

This CDR3 is CASTRGTPPVEPQHF. CDR3 DNA sequence: TGTGCCAGCACCAGGGGCACTCCGCCGGTTGAGCCCCAGCATTTT. This rearrangement joins TRBV6-6 to TRBJ1-5; tentative D call: TRBD1 (6 bases). The germline V and J ends were trimmed by 7 bases and 8 bases, with 21 bases remaining between them. Per the germline V gene, CDR1 is MNHNY and CDR2 is SVGAGI (reference sequence). The CDR3 sequence is 15 residues long.

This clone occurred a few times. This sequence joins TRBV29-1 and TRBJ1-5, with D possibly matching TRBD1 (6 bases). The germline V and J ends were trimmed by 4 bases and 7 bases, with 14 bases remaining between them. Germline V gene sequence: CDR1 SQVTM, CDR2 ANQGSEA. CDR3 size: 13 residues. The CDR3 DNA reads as TGCAGCGTTGTACGGGGGGCTGGACAGCCCCAGCATTTT. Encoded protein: CSVVRGAGQPQHF.

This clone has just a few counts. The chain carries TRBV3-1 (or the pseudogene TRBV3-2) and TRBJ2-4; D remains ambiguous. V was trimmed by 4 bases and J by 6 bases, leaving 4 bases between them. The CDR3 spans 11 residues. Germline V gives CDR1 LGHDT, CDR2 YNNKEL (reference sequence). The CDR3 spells CASSRLNIQYF. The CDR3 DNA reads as TGTGCCAGCAGCCGTCTAAACATTCAGTACTTC.

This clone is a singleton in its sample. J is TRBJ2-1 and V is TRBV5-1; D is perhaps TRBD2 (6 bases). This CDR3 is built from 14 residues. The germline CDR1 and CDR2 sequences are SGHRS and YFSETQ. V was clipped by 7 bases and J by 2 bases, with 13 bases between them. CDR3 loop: CASGRGETYNEQFF. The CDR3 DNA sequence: TGCGCCAGCGGGCGGGGCGAAACCTACAATGAGCAGTTCTTC. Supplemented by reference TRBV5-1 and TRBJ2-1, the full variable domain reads KAGVTQTPRYLIKTRGQQVTLSCSPISGHRSVSWYQQTPGQGLQFLFEYFSETQRNKGNFPGRFSGRQFSNSRSEMNVSTLELGDSALYLCASGRGETYNEQFFGPGTRLTVL.

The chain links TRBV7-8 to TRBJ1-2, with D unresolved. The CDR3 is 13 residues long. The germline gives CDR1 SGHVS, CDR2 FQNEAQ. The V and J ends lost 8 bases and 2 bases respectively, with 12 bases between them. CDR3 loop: CASAPRANYGYTF. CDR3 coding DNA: TGTGCCAGCGCCCCCCGCGCGAACTATGGCTACACCTTC.

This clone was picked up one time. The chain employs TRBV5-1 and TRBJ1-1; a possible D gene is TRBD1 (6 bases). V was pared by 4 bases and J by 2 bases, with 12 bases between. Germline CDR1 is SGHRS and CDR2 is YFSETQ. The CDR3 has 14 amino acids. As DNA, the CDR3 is TGCGCCAGCAGCCAGGCGGGGGCTAACACTGAAGCTTTCTTT. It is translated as CASSQAGANTEAFF. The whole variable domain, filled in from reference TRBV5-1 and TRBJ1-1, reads KAGVTQTPRYLIKTRGQQVTLSCSPISGHRSVSWYQQTPGQGLQFLFEYFSETQRNKGNFPGRFSGRQFSNSRSEMNVSTLELGDSALYLCASSQAGANTEAFFGQGTRLTVV.